This T cell receptor (beta chain) was sequenced during a study of T-cell reconstitution after alpha-beta-depleted transplantation in children. Study-wide points: T-cell numbers and diversity, one year after transplant, stemmed largely from T cells that were newly produced. Reported findings indicate that, about two months after transplant, alpha-beta T cells came from several hundred expanded clones, which were derived from non-depleted graft cells. Surviving recipient cells, namely T cells and thymic progenitors, were the source of high day-60 TCRbeta diversity in some patients.

Trimming left V 8 bases short and J 4 bases short, with 17 bases between. Germline V CDR1 and CDR2: MNHNS, SASEGT. The CDR3 contains 14 residues. Unique molecular identifiers were incorporated when the TCRbeta library was constructed. One entry per CDR3 protein, called by TCRdb with MiXCR from the PCR reads. The sample contains 600,000 to 700,000 distinct CDR3 sequences, about an eighth of which appear only once. In regard to this clonotype: The antigen is not known.

The TCR was taken from a girl aged 2-15 years with congenital amegakaryocytic thrombocytopenia, due to receive a stem cell transplant. The V call is TRBV6-1, the J call TRBJ2-5; D not certain. This specimen consisted of PBMCs, obtained before TCRalphabeta/CD19-depleted stem cell transplant. The CDR3 DNA sequence: TGTGCCAGCGGCGGCTCCTCGATGGTAGAGACCCAGTACTTC. It codes for CASGGSSMVETQYF.